This T cell receptor beta chain originates from a study of blood T cell repertoires in COVID-19. The overall study: PBMCs, B-cell-depleted T cells, or T cells provided the cDNA or gDNA that made up the material.

Sequenced by immunoSEQ multiplex PCR; TCRdb stores in-frame clones only, minus some. The table includes about 400,000 clones, roughly 87% detected once. V was pared by 3 bases and J by 2 bases, with 14 bases between. The CDR3 covers 16 residues. The V gene's germline CDR1 is KGHDR and CDR2 SFDVKD. The source is a woman in her thirties or forties with acute COVID-19. The sample was PBMCs or T cells enriched from blood (not recorded which). This chain uses TRBV24-1 with TRBJ2-3; D possibly corresponds to TRBD1 (6 bases). CDR3 sequence (DNA): TGTGCCACCAGTGATCGGTGGGGGCGGTCCACAGATACGCAGTATTTT. Translated, it gives CATSDRWGRSTDTQYF.